This section outlines one T cell receptor (beta chain) sequence together with its context. Trimming at V came to 5 bases and at J to 5 bases, leaving 9 bases not matched to a gene. The CDR3 covers 16 residues. Germline CDR1 reads KGHSH; CDR2 reads LQKENI. The data stem from a study of blood T cell repertoires in COVID-19. Using immunoSEQ multiplex PCR, the repertoire was profiled, and TCRdb retains in-frame clones only, with some absent. The table lists 120,000 or so clones, about 92% of them singletons. The sequence was collected from a man aged 45-60 years with active COVID-19. The sequenced sample was peripheral blood. V and J are TRBV18 and TRBJ2-5; 12 nucleotides align to TRBD2. The DNA of the CDR3 is TGTGCCAGCTCAAAGACTAGCGGGAGTATCGGGGAGACCCAGTACTTC. Its translation: CASSKTSGSIGETQYF. The whole variable domain, remainder taken from reference TRBV18 and TRBJ2-5, is NAGVMQNPRHLVRRRGQEARLRCSPMKGHSHVYWYRQLPEEGLKFMVYLQKENIIDESGMPKERFSAEFPKEGPSILRIQQVVRGDSAAYFCASSKTSGSIGETQYFGPGTRLLVL.